These 26 T cell receptor beta chains were all obtained from the same sample, sequenced in a study of cytomegalovirus exposure and HLA in healthy donors. PCR employed 60 Vbeta and 13 Jbeta primers. Sequencing was performed with immunoSEQ multiplex PCR; in TCRdb, only in-frame clones are kept and a portion is missing. Here the sample spans roughly 100,000 clones, around three quarters being singletons. The source material was PBMCs. The receptors here all came from a woman between 45 and 60 years old in good health and CMV-seropositive.

The gene calls are TRBV25-1 and TRBJ2-6; possible D gene TRBD1, 6 bases. V was shortened by 2 bases and J by 2 bases, with 10 bases between the two germline ends. The CDR3 loop spans 16 amino acids. Germline V gives CDR1 MGHDK, CDR2 SYGVNS. The CDR3 region is CASSEPRGTGANVLTF. The CDR3 coding sequence is TGTGCCAGCAGTGAACCCAGGGGAACTGGGGCCAACGTCCTGACTTTC.

The chain carries TRBV5-4 and TRBJ2-1; 12 bases fit TRBD2. This CDR3 is 17 amino acids long. Losses at the gene ends were 1 base for V and 4 bases for J; bases not matched to a gene: 6. Germline V CDR1 and CDR2: SGHNT, YYREEE (reference sequence). As DNA, the CDR3 is TGTGCCAGCAGCTTGCTCCTAGCGGGGGGGTTATACAATGAGCAGTTCTTC. Its translation is CASSLLLAGGLYNEQFF.

This chain uses TRBV15 with TRBJ1-6; D may be TRBD1 (6 bases). CDR1 and CDR2 (germline): LNHNV, YYDKDF (reference sequence). The CDR3 contains 15 residues. V lost 3 bases and J 9 bases, leaving 15 bases between the germline ends. In nucleotides, the CDR3 is TGTGCCACCAGCAGTCAGACAGGTTTCGCTTCACCCCTCCACTTT. It translates to CATSSQTGFASPLHF.

This clone was seen a few times. The genes are TRBV27 and TRBJ2-5, with 7 bases fitting TRBD2. The V and J ends lost 2 bases and 13 bases, in that order; junction bases with no gene match: 13. This CDR3 spans 14 amino acids. The germline V gene has CDR1 MNHEY and CDR2 SMNVEV (reference sequence). In DNA, the CDR3 is TGTGCCAGCAGTTTACGGCAGGGAGGGAGGCGGGCGTACTTC. It is translated as CASSLRQGGRRAYF.

The rearrangement links TRBV11-3 to TRBJ2-3; D might be TRBD1 (6 bases). V was shortened by 5 bases and J by 5 bases, with 17 bases between the two germline ends. The CDR3 runs to 15 residues. From germline, CDR1 is SGHNT and CDR2 YENEEA. The CDR3 region is CASSARGSQGDTQYF. CDR3 DNA sequence: TGTGCCAGCAGCGCGAGGGGGTCCCAGGGAGATACGCAGTATTTT.

This sequence joins TRBV10-3 and TRBJ1-3; 7 bases map to TRBD1. The germline V gene has CDR1 ENHRY and CDR2 SYGVKD. Trimming cost V 2 bases and J 2 bases; bases outside gene matches: 0. CDR3 size: 14 residues. This CDR3 reads CAISETGAGNTIYF. The DNA of the CDR3 is TGTGCCATCAGTGAGACAGGGGCTGGAAACACCATATATTTT.

The chain uses TRBV27 and TRBJ1-1; TRBD1 might be the D (5 bases). The length of the CDR3 is 15 residues. Germline V gives CDR1 MNHEY, CDR2 SMNVEV (reference sequence). V was clipped by 5 bases and J by 0 bases, with 13 bases between them. The chain's CDR3 is CASSPTQGLNTEAFF. The CDR3 nucleotides read TGTGCCAGCAGTCCCACCCAGGGATTGAACACTGAAGCTTTCTTT.

The chain combines TRBV27 with TRBJ2-2; D gene ambiguous. The CDR3 has 13 amino acids. Germline assignment: CDR1 MNHEY and CDR2 SMNVEV (reference sequence). The V gene lost 5 bases and the J gene lost 6 bases, with 10 bases spanning the gap. CDR3 protein: CASSPPVPGELFF. The CDR3 coding sequence is TGTGCCAGCAGTCCCCCGGTCCCCGGGGAGCTGTTTTTT.

The chain carries TRBV29-1 and TRBJ2-5, with 9 bases aligning to TRBD1. The CDR3 spans 15 residues. V was pared by 2 bases and J by 8 bases, with 12 bases of the junction left unmatched. Germline-derived CDR1 and CDR2 are SQVTM and ANQGSEA. CDR3 sequence (DNA): TGCAGCGTTGAAAGTGTTGGGACAGGGTTTGGCACCCAGTACTTC. This translates into CSVESVGTGFGTQYF.

This chain uses TRBV7-9 with TRBJ2-1, with TRBD2 matching 12 bases. Germline CDR1 SEHNR, CDR2 FQNEAQ (reference sequence). The CDR3 loop spans 15 amino acids. V lost 6 bases and J lost 8; bases outside the gene matches: 8. The CDR3 coding sequence is TGTGCCAGCAGACCGCTAGCGGGGGGGCCTTATGAGCAGTTCTTC. Its translation is CASRPLAGGPYEQFF.

The gene calls are TRBV19 and TRBJ2-2; TRBD2 matches at 10 bases. Germline CDR1 and CDR2: LNHDA and SQIVND (reference sequence). The CDR3 spans 17 residues. V lost 5 bases to trimming and J lost 3 bases; unmatched junction nucleotides: 9. The chain's CDR3 is CASSYRPGLAYTGELFF. CDR3 in DNA: TGTGCCAGTAGTTACAGACCGGGACTAGCGTACACCGGGGAGCTGTTTTTT.

This CDR3 is CSVGQGRDSPLHF. The CDR3 nucleotides read TGCAGCGTAGGACAGGGAAGAGATTCACCCCTCCACTTT. The rearrangement uses TRBV29-1 and TRBJ1-6, with 8 bases lining up with TRBD1. The CDR3 contains 13 residues. Germline V gives CDR1 SQVTM, CDR2 ANQGSEA. V gave up 6 bases and J gave up 8 bases; unmatched junction bases: 6.

This clone was seen a few times. The chain joins TRBV7-6 to TRBJ2-2, with 7 bases that match TRBD1. The CDR3 runs to 14 residues. Germline lookup yields CDR1 SGHVS and CDR2 FNYEAQ. The ends lost 5 bases at V and 4 bases at J; junction bases unmatched: 4. This CDR3 reads CASSPDRATGELFF. The CDR3 bases are TGTGCCAGCAGCCCTGACAGGGCCACCGGGGAGCTGTTTTTT.

This sequence joins TRBV6-5 and TRBJ1-1; the D gene is possibly TRBD1 (6 bases). The V and J ends lost 4 bases and 7 bases respectively, with 13 bases between them. Germline V gives CDR1 MNHEY, CDR2 SVGAGI. This CDR3 region has 13 residues. Here the CDR3 reads CASSSFQGSEAFF. The CDR3 nucleotides are TGTGCCAGCAGTTCCTTCCAGGGGAGTGAAGCTTTCTTT.

In its sample, this clone was seen once. The chain is built from TRBV29-1 and TRBJ2-1, with 12 bases identical to TRBD2. Per germline, CDR1 SQVTM and CDR2 ANQGSEA. V shed 7 bases, J shed 0 bases, and the junction held 7 bases outside the gene matches. The CDR3 totals 16 residues. CDR3 sequence reads: CSARTSGESSYNEQFF. The CDR3 DNA follows: TGCAGCGCGAGGACTAGCGGGGAGAGCTCCTACAATGAGCAGTTCTTC.

The chain recombines TRBV7-9 with TRBJ2-1, with 9 bases fitting TRBD2. Looked up from germline, CDR1 is SEHNR and CDR2 is FQNEAQ (reference sequence). CDR3 length: 15 residues. V was pared by 6 bases and J by 7 bases, with 10 bases of the junction left unmatched. The CDR3 reads CASRLRSSGGNEQFF. The CDR3 nucleotides read TGTGCCAGCAGACTACGGTCGAGCGGGGGGAATGAGCAGTTCTTC. Using reference TRBV7-9 and TRBJ2-1 for the parts outside the CDR3, the full variable domain is DTGVSQNPRHKITKRGQNVTFRCDPISEHNRLYWYRQTLGQGPEFLTYFQNEAQLEKSRLLSDRFSAERPKGSFSTLEIQRTEQGDSAMYLCASRLRSSGGNEQFFGPGTRLTVL.

This clone has only a few counts. V gene TRBV15 combines with J gene TRBJ2-3, with TRBD2 matching 8 bases. Germline trimming cut 0 bases from V and 1 base from J; bases unmatched to any gene: 9. The CDR3 loop spans 18 amino acids. Germline values: CDR1 LNHNV, CDR2 YYDKDF (reference sequence). In DNA, the CDR3 is TGTGCCACCAGCAGAGATCCGGGGGGGCGGGGGGGCACAGATACGCAGTATTTT. Its protein product is CATSRDPGGRGGTDTQYF.

The genes are TRBV28 and TRBJ1-1; 11 bases fit TRBD1. The CDR3 spans 15 residues. Germline loops: CDR1 MDHEN, CDR2 SYDVKM. V shed 6 bases, J shed 7 bases, and the junction held 10 bases outside the gene matches. The CDR3 is CASSPSGQGVGEAFF. Here the CDR3 DNA reads TGTGCCAGCAGCCCCTCGGGACAGGGGGTCGGTGAAGCTTTCTTT.

V gene TRBV7-2 combines with J gene TRBJ1-1; unclear D gene. V shed 5 bases and J shed 5 bases, with 6 bases lying between them. Germline CDR1 and CDR2: SGHTA and FQGNSA. The CDR3 runs to 11 residues. The CDR3: CASSPRTEAFF. Written as DNA, the CDR3 is TGTGCCAGCAGCCCGAGGACTGAAGCTTTCTTT.

The V gene is TRBV4-2, the J gene TRBJ1-4, with 11 bases identical to TRBD1. V was pared by 4 bases and J by 6 bases, with 7 bases of the junction left unmatched. CDR1 is LGHNA, CDR2 YNFKEQ, per germline. The CDR3 is made up of 16 amino acids. The CDR3 reads CASSRSPGQGDEKLFF. The CDR3 nucleotides are TGTGCCAGCAGCCGCTCCCCGGGACAGGGGGATGAAAAACTGTTTTTT.

The chain is built from TRBV14 and TRBJ1-6; no firm D call. Germline CDR1 and CDR2: SGHDN and FVKESK. The CDR3 totals 15 residues. The V end was cut by 1 base, the J end by 3 bases, with 7 bases between. The CDR3 sequence: CASSQGVSYNSPLHF. The CDR3 DNA sequence: TGTGCCAGCAGCCAAGGTGTCAGCTATAATTCACCCCTCCACTTT.

The count of this clone is one. Other DNA variants within this sample encode the same CDR3. The chain combines TRBV5-1 with TRBJ2-2; no reliable D call. Germline CDR1 and CDR2: SGHRS and YFSETQ. The CDR3 loop spans 14 amino acids. Between the trimmed V and J ends, which lost 4 bases and 3 bases, there was a span of 10 bases. The CDR3 nucleotides are TGCGCCAGCAGCCTAAGGCAGGACACCGGGGAGCTGTTTTTT. It encodes CASSLRQDTGELFF.

This chain joins TRBV7-9 and TRBJ2-1; D may be TRBD1 (5 bases). The length of the CDR3 is 12 residues. CDR1 is SEHNR, CDR2 FQNEAQ, per germline (reference sequence). V was pared by 5 bases and J by 12 bases, with 14 bases between. The CDR3 region is CASSPQDLMQFF. Written as DNA, the CDR3 is TGTGCCAGCAGCCCACAGGACCTCATGCAGTTCTTC.

This clone is termed medium-sized. The V gene is TRBV27, the J gene TRBJ2-7; 7 nucleotides agree with TRBD1. In germline, CDR1 is MNHEY, CDR2 SMNVEV (reference sequence). Germline trimming cut 3 bases from V and 5 bases from J; bases unmatched to any gene: 4. The CDR3 is made up of 13 amino acids. This CDR3 reads CASSFGRGNEQYF. The CDR3 nucleotides are TGTGCCAGCAGTTTCGGCAGGGGGAACGAGCAGTACTTC.

This clone was detected once. The chain joins TRBV5-1 to TRBJ2-3, with TRBD2 matching over 9 bases. The germline CDR1 and CDR2 sequences are SGHRS and YFSETQ. Germline trimming cut 6 bases from V and 4 bases from J; bases unmatched to any gene: 12. This CDR3 spans 16 amino acids. The CDR3 is CASTQSGGRQADTQYF. DNA for the CDR3: TGCGCCAGCACCCAAAGCGGGGGGCGGCAGGCAGATACGCAGTATTTT.

The sample holds a few counts of this clone. The chain employs TRBV5-1 and TRBJ1-2; tentatively, D is TRBD1 (5 bases). The germline V gene has CDR1 SGHRS and CDR2 YFSETQ. This CDR3 has 15 residues. V was trimmed by 3 bases and J by 1 base, leaving 13 bases between them. The CDR3 is CASSSDRSLNYGYTF. CDR3 nucleotides: TGCGCCAGCAGCTCCGACAGATCTCTTAACTATGGCTACACCTTC. Drawing the rest from reference TRBV5-1 and TRBJ1-2, the complete variable domain is KAGVTQTPRYLIKTRGQQVTLSCSPISGHRSVSWYQQTPGQGLQFLFEYFSETQRNKGNFPGRFSGRQFSNSRSEMNVSTLELGDSALYLCASSSDRSLNYGYTFGSGTRLTVV.